This TCR beta chain was identified during a study of blood T cell repertoires in COVID-19. Turning to the study itself: Acute and convalescent COVID-19 specimens originated in the United States, Italy and Spain. PBMCs, B-cell-depleted T cells, or T cells provided the cDNA or gDNA that made up the material.

This CDR3 region has 15 residues. The V and J ends lost 1 base and 5 bases, in that order; junction bases with no gene match: 6. The authors' processing: Quantification of nucleated cells was approximated via reference gene primer amplification. The repertoire was sequenced with immunoSEQ multiplex PCR; TCRdb's copy has only in-frame clones and lacks some. That table supplies the V and J calls and clone size; D and trimming were determined from the DNA. The sample records roughly 72,000 clones, about 90% being singletons. The clonotype was recovered from a human donor in a cohort sampled during active COVID-19. Input material: peripheral blood. The chain is built from TRBV5-3 and TRBJ1-2, with 9 positions matching TRBD1. TRBV5-3 qualifies as an ORF whose function is uncertain. The CDR3 loop is CARSLNRDRAYGYTF. DNA for the CDR3: TGTGCCAGAAGCTTGAACCGGGACAGGGCGTATGGCTACACCTTC.